This T cell receptor beta chain was found in a study of blood T cell repertoires in COVID-19. In the original processing: Quantification of nucleated cells was approximated via reference gene primer amplification. Only in-frame clones appear in the TCRdb table, and some are missing; sequencing was by immunoSEQ multiplex PCR. That table is the source of V, J and clone size, and D and trimming were worked out from the DNA. The table has about 170,000 clones, roughly 87% seen once. V lost 6 bases and J lost 2, with 13 bases in between. The CDR3 runs to 14 residues. Germline assignment: CDR1 SGHTA and CDR2 FQGNSA. Clinical histories supplied by participants themselves formed the basis of cohort assignment.

The rearrangement joins TRBV7-2 to TRBJ2-5; D is unclear. Sample: PBMCs or T cells enriched from blood (not recorded which). This receptor was obtained from a human donor with acute COVID-19. The donor label of this sample is uncertain. DNA of the CDR3: TGTGCCAGCAGGGCCACTTTCGGGCAAGAGACCCAGTACTTC. Its translation is CASRATFGQETQYF.